This T cell receptor (beta chain) was sequenced for a study of beta chain features in type 1 diabetes. Expressed TCRB transcripts were sequenced because the entire RNA isolate underwent reverse transcription. Read counts averaged around 4 million for samples of naive, central memory and regulatory T cells. Sequencing was performed with immunoSEQ multiplex PCR; in TCRdb, only in-frame clones are kept and a portion is missing. The sample has approximately 170,000 clones; approximately 62% are singletons. As for this clone: Its antigen is not known.

Every donor had blood drawn once into heparin, roughly 100 mL on average. General study findings and limits: Shortening that was moderate but significant affected the TCRB CDR3s of Type 1 diabetes patients in all four CD4+ subsets. For type 1 diabetes patients, VDJ junctions showed fewer insertions and more deletions.

Germline V CDR1 and CDR2: LGHNA, YSLEER. V gave up 0 bases and J gave up 0 bases, with 8 bases separating them. The CDR3 totals 15 residues. The sample was naive CD4+ T cells from blood. The origin of this receptor is a man under 40 with type 1 diabetes. The chain is built from TRBV4-3 and TRBJ1-2; D not resolved. The DNA of the CDR3 is TGCGCCAGCAGCCAAGACTTGATAGCTAACTATGGCTACACCTTC. Protein: CASSQDLIANYGYTF.